This T cell receptor (beta chain) appears in the sequencing data of a study of T-cell reconstitution after alpha-beta-depleted transplantation in children. In the case of this clonotype: No antigen is known for it.

Study observations and caveats: It was reported that alpha-beta T cells came from several hundred expanded graft clones (about two months after transplant). Newly produced T cells mostly provided counts and TCRbeta diversity after one year, as hyperexpanded clones declined.

During its preparation, the TCRbeta library received unique molecular identifiers. Via MiXCR, TCRdb re-called the PCR reads, giving one row per CDR3 protein. The data show 700,000 to 950,000 distinct CDR3 sequences, with roughly 16% seen just once and about 5% held by the top ten. The CDR3 length is 14 residues. V lost 10 bases, J lost 0 bases, and 13 bases lay in between. Germline lookup yields CDR1 MNHEY and CDR2 SVGEGT. This TCR was sampled from a male patient between 5 and 17 years old who had a stem cell transplant for acute lymphoblastic leukemia, so the T cells may come from the graft donor. Source: PBMCs, mostly from graft donor cells, taken 360 days after TCRalphabeta/CD19-depleted stem cell transplant. V usage is TRBV6-2 or TRBV6-3 and J usage is TRBJ2-1; unclear D gene. CDR3 DNA sequence: TGTGCCATCCTGGCTCAGAGCTCCTACAATGAGCAGTTCTTC. It yields the protein CAILAQSSYNEQFF.